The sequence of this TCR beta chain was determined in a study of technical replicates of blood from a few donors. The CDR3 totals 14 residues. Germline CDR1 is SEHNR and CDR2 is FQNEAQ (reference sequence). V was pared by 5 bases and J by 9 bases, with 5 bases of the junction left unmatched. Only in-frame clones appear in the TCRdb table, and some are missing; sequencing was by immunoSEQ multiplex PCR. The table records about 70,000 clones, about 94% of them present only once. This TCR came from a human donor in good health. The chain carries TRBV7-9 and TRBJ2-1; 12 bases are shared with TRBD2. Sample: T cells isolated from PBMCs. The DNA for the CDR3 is TGTGCCAGCAGCCCACTAGCGGGAGGAGTTGAGCAGTTCTTC. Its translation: CASSPLAGGVEQFF.